This T cell receptor beta chain was profiled in a study of T cells in Graves' hyperthyroidism and ophthalmopathy. V dropped 5 bases and J dropped 9 bases, with 26 bases sitting between them. Germline values: CDR1 MDHEN, CDR2 SYDVKM. There are 17 residues in the CDR3. The study, taken as a whole, reports: Researchers found most expanded thyroid clonotypes above 0.001 in blood as well.

This clonotype was found many times. As yet, its antigen is unknown. TCR beta CDR3 regions were amplified from RNA. The primer set for the first-round RT-PCR of the TCR CDR3 was HTBI. TCRdb called the multiplex PCR reads again in MiXCR, with one record for every CDR3 protein. The data show a few hundred thousand distinct CDR3 sequences, about 18% seen once. The sequenced sample was blood. This chain joins TRBV28 and TRBJ1-5; D might be TRBD1 (5 bases). This receptor was obtained from a woman under 30 with Graves' hyperthyroidism. As DNA, the CDR3 is TGTGCCAGCAGTCAATTGGGGGGGGACCGAACGAGAGGGCCCCAGCATTTT. It translates to CASSQLGGDRTRGPQHF.